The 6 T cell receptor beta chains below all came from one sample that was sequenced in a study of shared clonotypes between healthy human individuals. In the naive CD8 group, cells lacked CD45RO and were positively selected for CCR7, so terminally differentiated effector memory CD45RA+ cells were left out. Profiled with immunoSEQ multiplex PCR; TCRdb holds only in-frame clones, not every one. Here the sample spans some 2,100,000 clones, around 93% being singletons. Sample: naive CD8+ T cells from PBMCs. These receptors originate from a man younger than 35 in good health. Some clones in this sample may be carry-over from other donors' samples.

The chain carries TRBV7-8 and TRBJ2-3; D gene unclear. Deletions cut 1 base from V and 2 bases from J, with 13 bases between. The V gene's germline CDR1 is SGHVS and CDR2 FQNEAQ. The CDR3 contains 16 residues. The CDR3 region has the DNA TGTGCCAGCAGCTTAGTTTTGGGTTACACCACAGATACGCAGTATTTT. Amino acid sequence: CASSLVLGYTTDTQYF. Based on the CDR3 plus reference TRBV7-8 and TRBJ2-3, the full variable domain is GAGVSQSPRYKVAKRGQDVALRCDPISGHVSLFWYQQALGQGPEFLTYFQNEAQLDKSGLPSDRFFAERPEGSVSTLKIQRTQQEDSAVYLCASSLVLGYTTDTQYFGPGTRLTVL.

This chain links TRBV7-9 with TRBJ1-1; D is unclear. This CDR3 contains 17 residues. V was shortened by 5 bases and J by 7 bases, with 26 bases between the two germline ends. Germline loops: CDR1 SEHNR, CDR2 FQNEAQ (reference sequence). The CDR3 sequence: CASSPRLRQSGIYEAFF. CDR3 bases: TGTGCCAGCAGCCCCCGACTGCGGCAGTCGGGAATTTATGAAGCTTTCTTT.

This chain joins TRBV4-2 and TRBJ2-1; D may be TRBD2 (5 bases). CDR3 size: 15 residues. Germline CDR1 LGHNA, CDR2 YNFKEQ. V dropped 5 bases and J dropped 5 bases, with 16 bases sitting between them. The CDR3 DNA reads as TGTGCCAGCAGCTACCGGGAACGCCGGGACAATGAGCAGTTCTTC. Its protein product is CASSYRERRDNEQFF.

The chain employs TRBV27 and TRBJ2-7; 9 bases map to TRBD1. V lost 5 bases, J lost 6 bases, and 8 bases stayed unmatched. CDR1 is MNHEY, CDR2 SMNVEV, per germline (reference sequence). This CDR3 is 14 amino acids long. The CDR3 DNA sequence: TGTGCCAGCAGTGCCTTCGGGACAGGGAGCGAGCAGTACTTC. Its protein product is CASSAFGTGSEQYF.

CDR3 region: CASKEGTRGYEQFF. CDR3 DNA: TGTGCCAGCAAAGAGGGCACAAGGGGCTATGAGCAGTTCTTC. V and J are TRBV5-6 and TRBJ2-1; possibly TRBD1 or TRBD2 for D (5 bases each). From germline, CDR1 is SGHDT and CDR2 YYEEEE. Trimming removed 6 bases at V and 8 bases at J, with 18 bases between. The CDR3 length is 14 residues.

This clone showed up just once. The CDR3 nucleotides are TGTGCCAGCACCCACGCGCGGGACAGGATTTCAACTAATGAAAAACTGTTTTTT. It encodes CASTHARDRISTNEKLFF. The V gene is TRBV7-6, the J gene TRBJ1-4, with 8 bases identical to TRBD1. Germline V gene lookup returns CDR1 SGHVS and CDR2 FNYEAQ. CDR3 size: 18 residues. The V segment lost 7 bases and the J segment 0 bases; nucleotides outside the gene matches: 13.